The 11 T cell receptor beta chains below were found in one sample sequenced in a study of blood T cell repertoires in COVID-19. Clones were read by immunoSEQ multiplex PCR, and TCRdb kept only the in-frame ones, dropping some. The sample records roughly 160,000 clones, 70% to 90% being singletons. Material for sequencing was peripheral blood. All receptors derive from a man in his fifties with active or convalescent COVID-19.

The genes are TRBV4-2 and TRBJ2-3, with 8 nucleotides matching TRBD1. The V gene's germline CDR1 is LGHNA and CDR2 YNFKEQ. CDR3 length equals 15 residues. With 1 base clipped from V and 2 bases from J, the junction kept 2 bases outside the gene matches. The CDR3 sequence: CASSQGDRLTDTQYF. Here the CDR3 DNA reads TGTGCCAGCAGCCAAGGGGACAGGCTCACAGATACGCAGTATTTT.

The chain recombines TRBV19 with TRBJ2-1, with 7 nucleotides matching TRBD1. This CDR3 spans 18 amino acids. Germline lookup yields CDR1 LNHDA and CDR2 SQIVND (reference sequence). The V and J ends lost 0 bases and 0 bases, in that order; junction bases with no gene match: 8. CDR3 nucleotide sequence: TGTGCCAGTAGTATAGACGTCGGACAGGCAAGCTCCTACAATGAGCAGTTCTTC. It encodes CASSIDVGQASSYNEQFF.

This chain links TRBV19 with TRBJ2-3; 15 bases match TRBD2. The CDR3 is 17 residues long. Germline-derived CDR1 and CDR2 are LNHDA and SQIVND (reference sequence). V shed 5 bases, J shed 7 bases, and the junction held 10 bases outside the gene matches. The CDR3 reads CASSPRTGTSGRHTQYF. DNA of the CDR3: TGTGCCAGTAGTCCCCGGACAGGGACTAGCGGGAGGCATACGCAGTATTTT.

The rearrangement joins TRBV7-2 to TRBJ2-1; D uncertain. V dropped 5 bases and J dropped 4 bases, with 12 bases sitting between them. Germline lookup yields CDR1 SGHTA and CDR2 FQGNSA. CDR3 size: 14 residues. The CDR3 here is CASSRQATYNEQFF. CDR3 coding DNA: TGTGCCAGCAGCCGCCAGGCCACATACAATGAGCAGTTCTTC. The whole variable domain, filled in from reference TRBV7-2 and TRBJ2-1, reads GAGVSQSPSNKVTEKGKDVELRCDPISGHTALYWYRQSLGQGLEFLIYFQGNSAPDKSGLPSDRFSAERTGGSVSTLTIQRTQQEDSAVYLCASSRQATYNEQFFGPGTRLTVL.

The chain has TRBV15 and TRBJ2-2; 16 nucleotides line up with TRBD2. The CDR3 spans 16 residues. CDR1 and CDR2 from the germline V gene are LNHNV and YYDKDF (reference sequence). J was trimmed by 5 bases and V by 8 bases; bases with no gene match: 5. Here the CDR3 DNA reads TGTGCCACCCGGGGACTAGCGGGAGGGGGGACCGGGGAGCTGTTTTTT. It encodes CATRGLAGGGTGELFF.

The chain employs TRBV2 and TRBJ2-7; 8 nucleotides align to TRBD1. Germline assignment: CDR1 SNHLY and CDR2 FYNNEI. J was trimmed by 3 bases and V by 7 bases; bases with no gene match: 11. The CDR3 totals 15 residues. The CDR3 DNA is TGTGCCAGCACCGCGACCCGGGACAGGATCTACGAGCAGTACTTC. Encoded protein: CASTATRDRIYEQYF.

The chain is built from TRBV7-2 and TRBJ2-3, with 7 positions matching TRBD1. The CDR3 consists of 14 residues. Trimming at V came to 5 bases and at J to 3 bases, leaving 5 bases not matched to a gene. Germline-derived CDR1 and CDR2 are SGHTA and FQGNSA. The DNA of the CDR3 is TGTGCCAGCAGCCTCGACAGGGCTACAGATACGCAGTATTTT. Its protein is CASSLDRATDTQYF.

The rearrangement links TRBV7-9 to TRBJ1-4, with unresolved D. Germline CDR1 reads SEHNR; CDR2 reads FQNEAQ (reference sequence). The CDR3 contains 12 residues. V lost 2 bases and J lost 5, with 3 bases in between. The CDR3 reads CASSLLNEKLFF. DNA for the CDR3: TGTGCCAGCAGCTTACTCAATGAAAAACTGTTTTTT.

The J gene is TRBJ1-2, the V gene TRBV5-4, with 8 positions matching TRBD1. CDR1 SGHNT and CDR2 YYREEE come from the germline V gene (reference sequence). J lost 4 bases, V lost 2 bases, and 7 bases had no gene match. This CDR3 spans 15 amino acids. The CDR3 DNA is TGTGCCAGCAGCTTTCCGACAGGGGCGTCCTATGGCTACACCTTC. Encoded protein: CASSFPTGASYGYTF.

This clone was found once. This chain uses TRBV5-1 with TRBJ2-7; 7 bases fit TRBD1. The V segment lost 3 bases and the J segment 6 bases; nucleotides outside the gene matches: 3. This CDR3 has 12 residues. Germline CDR1 reads SGHRS; CDR2 reads YFSETQ. The CDR3 DNA follows: TGCGCCAGCAGCTATGACAGGGCCGAGCAGTACTTC. Protein product: CASSYDRAEQYF.

The genes are TRBV27 and TRBJ2-7; D perhaps matches TRBD2 (6 bases). Trimming left V 6 bases short and J 0 bases short, with 18 bases between. The CDR3 spans 16 residues. Per germline, CDR1 MNHEY and CDR2 SMNVEV (reference sequence). The CDR3 nucleotides read TGTGCCAGCAGACACCCCCGGGGACTGACCTCCTACGAGCAGTACTTC. Protein product: CASRHPRGLTSYEQYF.